The entry below gives a single T cell receptor (beta chain) sequence along with its context. Its cognate antigen is unknown. Profiling relied on immunoSEQ multiplex PCR, and the TCRdb table lists in-frame clones only, not all of them. There are roughly 34,000 clones in the sample; roughly 80% occur only once, and approximately 2.4% lies in the top ten. This sample is part of a study of OX40 agonist ivuxolimab in advanced cancers. Study details: Checkpoint inhibitors had been given previously to under 50% of patients. Study-wide results and caveats: Researchers did not determine the expanded peripheral T cells' antigen specificity. On average, CD8+ T cells had more expanded clones than CD4+.

The CDR3 is made up of 12 amino acids. V dropped 3 bases and J dropped 6 bases, with 10 bases sitting between them. Germline V CDR1 and CDR2: SGHRS, YFSETQ. The chain links TRBV5-1 to TRBJ2-7; D is possibly TRBD2 (6 bases). The clonotype was recovered from an adult with an advanced solid tumor such as melanoma, head and neck, liver or kidney cancer. This specimen was CD4+ or CD8+ T cells sorted from blood, taken in a trial of the OX40 agonist ivuxolimab. CDR3 loop: CASSSGDSEQYF. The CDR3 DNA is TGCGCCAGCAGCTCGGGGGATAGCGAGCAGTACTTC.